The 24 T cell receptor beta chains in this list originate from one sample, sequenced in a study of post-analysis software for immune sequencing data (dated by TCRdb to the mid-2010s). Overall results and qualifications from the work: Significantly higher frequencies in patients than in controls were found for five TRBV segments, including TRBV5-6, TRBV5-1 and TRBV20-1.

Receptor amplification or capture employed PCR. For sequencing, an Illumina HiSeq 2500 was employed. To reduce PCR and sequencing biases, unique molecular identifiers were incorporated into the TCR beta cDNA libraries. TCRdb's own reprocessing of the public reads used fastp at Q25 and MiXCR and kept productive beta chains. Rows merge per CDR3 protein into single entries with the most common DNA and genes. This sample gives about 200,000 distinct CDR3 sequences in total; roughly 30% of them show up just once. In total, the top ten clones hold around 3.7% of the sample. Their antigens are not known. The specimen was blood. The receptors stem from a girl aged 2 to 17 with multiple sclerosis.

This clonotype was seen more than once but under ten times. The rearrangement links TRBV6-2 or TRBV6-3 to TRBJ2-3; D call uncertain. Between the trimmed V and J ends, which lost 7 bases and 4 bases, there was a span of 15 bases. Germline V CDR1 and CDR2: MNHEY, SVGEGT. The CDR3 totals 14 residues. As DNA, the CDR3 is TGTGCCAGCACGCCAAAAGATGCCGCAGATACGCAGTATTTT. Translation: CASTPKDAADTQYF.

The CDR3 DNA reads TGCAGCGTCGCCCTACTAGCTGACTCCTACGAGCAGTACTTC. This codes for CSVALLADSYEQYF. The V and J genes are TRBV29-1 and TRBJ2-7, with D possibly matching TRBD2 (6 bases). The CDR3 is 14 residues long. The germline V gene has CDR1 SQVTM and CDR2 ANQGSEA. Deletions cut 6 bases from V and 0 bases from J, with 15 bases between.

This clonotype was seen repeatedly, ten times or more. This chain connects TRBV25-1 to TRBJ2-1; no clear D. V was shortened by 3 bases and J by 5 bases, with 8 bases between the two germline ends. The CDR3 is 13 residues long. From germline, CDR1 is MGHDK and CDR2 SYGVNS. The chain's CDR3 is CASSDRFHNEQFF. The CDR3 region has the DNA TGTGCCAGCAGTGACCGTTTCCACAATGAGCAGTTCTTC. Variable domain in full (rest from reference TRBV25-1 and TRBJ2-1): EADIYQTPRYLVIGTGKKITLECSQTMGHDKMYWYQQDPGMELHLIHYSYGVNSTEKGDLSSESTVSRIRTEHFPLTLESARPSHTSQYLCASSDRFHNEQFFGPGTRLTVL.

The gene calls are TRBV27 and TRBJ1-2, with 8 nucleotides matching TRBD1. V dropped 5 bases and J dropped 8; count of bases not matched to a gene: 10. The CDR3 covers 14 residues. Per germline, CDR1 MNHEY and CDR2 SMNVEV (reference sequence). CDR3 sequence (DNA): TGTGCCAGCAGTCCGCACCGGACAGGGCAAGGCTACACCTTC. It codes for CASSPHRTGQGYTF.

CDR3 in amino acids: CASNDLSGSSLEQYF. Written as DNA, the CDR3 is TGTGCCAGCAACGATCTTAGCGGGAGTTCCCTTGAGCAGTACTTC. The chain uses TRBV2 and TRBJ2-7; 9 bases fit TRBD2. The V and J ends lost 7 bases and 7 bases, in that order; junction bases with no gene match: 14. The CDR3 runs 15 residues. Germline assignment: CDR1 SNHLY and CDR2 FYNNEI.

This clonotype was seen ten or more times. The chain carries TRBV7-8 and TRBJ2-5, with D perhaps matching TRBD2 (5 bases). Per the germline V gene, CDR1 is SGHVS and CDR2 is FQNEAQ. This CDR3 comprises 13 residues. Trimming shortened V by 1 base and J by 7 bases, and 10 bases separated the two germline ends. Written as DNA, the CDR3 is TGTGCCAGCAGCTTAGGGGAAGAGGGGACCCAGTACTTC. This translates into CASSLGEEGTQYF.

The table lists this clonotype with a few counts. This chain joins TRBV20-1 and TRBJ2-1, with 8 positions matching TRBD2. The end of the DNA fits TRBJ2-7 better, so the J call may be wrong. CDR3 length: 16 amino acids. Germline CDR1 reads DFQATT; CDR2 reads SNEGSKA (reference sequence). CDR3 in DNA: TGCAGTGCTAGAGATGTTACTAGCGGTTTCGGTTACGAGCAGTACTTC. Its protein is CSARDVTSGFGYEQYF.

CDR3 sequence (DNA): TGTGCCCTTGCGGACGGGGACTTCTACGAGCAGTACTTC. Translation gives CALADGDFYEQYF. This sequence joins TRBV7-9 and TRBJ2-4, with D tentatively TRBD2 (6 bases). The J call may be mistaken, given a closer DNA end match to TRBJ2-7. CDR1 is SEHNR, CDR2 FQNEAQ, per germline (reference sequence). There are 13 residues in the CDR3.

Notes on this clonotype: Possible read error: a much larger clone is one base away. The chain carries TRBV30 and TRBJ2-1; the match to TRBD2 covers 8 bases. V shed 8 bases, J shed 7 bases, and the junction held 10 bases outside the gene matches. The CDR3 spans 13 residues. Germline loops: CDR1 GTSNPN, CDR2 SVGIG (reference sequence). CDR3 amino acids: CAGGRTVLNEQFF. Written as DNA, the CDR3 is TGTGCCGGCGGGAGGACGGTGTTAAATGAGCAGTTCTTC.

The rearrangement uses TRBV20-1 and TRBJ1-2, with a weak D call TRBD1 (5 bases). The CDR3 runs to 12 residues. V was cut by 6 bases and J by 6 bases, with 14 bases left in between. Germline assignment: CDR1 DFQATT and CDR2 SNEGSKA (reference sequence). The CDR3 DNA is TGCAGTGCCCGAACGACAGCGGATGGCTACACCTTC. Its protein product is CSARTTADGYTF.

This chain joins TRBV5-1 and TRBJ2-3; TRBD2 matches at 12 bases. Trimming removed 4 bases from V and 0 bases from J; junction bases left unmatched: 6. Germline-derived CDR1 and CDR2 are SGHRS and YFSETQ. The CDR3 extends over 17 amino acids. The CDR3 protein is CASSEGLAGTSTDTQYF. The CDR3 DNA sequence: TGCGCCAGCAGCGAAGGACTAGCGGGGACGAGCACAGATACGCAGTATTTT.

This clonotype was recorded at least ten times. The chain combines TRBV20-1 with TRBJ2-1; 10 nucleotides agree with TRBD2. CDR3 length equals 16 residues. V was pared by 3 bases and J by 8 bases, with 13 bases of the junction left unmatched. The germline gives CDR1 DFQATT, CDR2 SNEGSKA (reference sequence). As DNA, the CDR3 is TGCAGTGCTAGTTTGTATAGAGCGGGAGGGCGGGATGAGCAGTTCTTC. Its translation: CSASLYRAGGRDEQFF.

To note about this clonotype: This clone may be a read error of a much larger clone one base away. The chain has TRBV29-1 and TRBJ2-1; D perhaps matches TRBD2 (5 bases). Germline CDR1 is SQVTM and CDR2 is ANQGSEA. Trimming removed 0 bases from V and 7 bases from J, with 25 bases in between. This CDR3 spans 18 amino acids. The CDR3 protein is CSVEDVRISPWRSNEQFF. In nucleotides, the CDR3 is TGCAGCGTTGAAGATGTCCGAATCTCTCCGTGGAGGTCGAATGAGCAGTTCTTC.

This clonotype was picked up a small number of times. The rearrangement links TRBV10-3 to TRBJ1-1, with D perhaps matching TRBD1 (6 bases). Germline loops: CDR1 ENHRY, CDR2 SYGVKD. This CDR3 is built from 14 residues. With 7 bases removed from V and 1 base from J, the gap between germline ends came to 13 bases. The CDR3 region is CAITQDRKNTEAFF. The CDR3 coding sequence is TGTGCCATCACTCAGGACAGAAAGAACACTGAAGCTTTCTTT.

The sample holds many counts of this clonotype. Here the CDR3 reads CSATAGLRDTQYF. The CDR3 DNA follows: TGCAGTGCCACAGCGGGGCTCAGGGATACGCAGTATTTT. The rearrangement uses TRBV20-1 and TRBJ2-3; 7 bases line up with TRBD2. The J segment lost 6 bases and the V segment lost 6 bases, leaving 9 bases of the junction unmatched. The CDR3 is 13 residues long. Germline values: CDR1 DFQATT, CDR2 SNEGSKA (reference sequence).

The table lists this clonotype with many counts. The V gene is TRBV6-2 or TRBV6-3, the J gene TRBJ2-7; D not resolved. Germline lookup yields CDR1 MNHEY and CDR2 SVGEGT. The CDR3 sequence is 12 residues long. Trimming pared 6 bases from V and 2 bases from J, leaving 8 bases between. CDR3 sequence: CASSQDTYEQYF. CDR3 nucleotides: TGTGCCAGCAGCCAAGACACCTACGAGCAGTACTTC.

Of note for this clonotype: With a much larger clone just one base away, this may be a read error. The V gene is TRBV15, the J gene TRBJ1-2; D call uncertain. There are 14 residues in the CDR3. V gave up 4 bases and J gave up 4 bases, with 13 bases separating them. Looked up from germline, CDR1 is LNHNV and CDR2 is YYDKDF (reference sequence). The CDR3 nucleotides are TGTGCCACCAGCACTGGGCTGGTGGGCTATGGCTACACCTTC. Amino acid sequence: CATSTGLVGYGYTF.

The rearrangement uses TRBV20-1 and TRBJ2-2, with D possibly being TRBD2 (6 bases). CDR3 length: 12 amino acids. Per germline, CDR1 DFQATT and CDR2 SNEGSKA (reference sequence). Trimming shortened V by 6 bases and J by 6 bases, and 11 bases separated the two germline ends. The CDR3 DNA reads TGCAGTGCGAGCCGGGAGCCCGGGGAGCTGTTTTTT. Protein product: CSASREPGELFF.

Comments on this clonotype: This may be a read error: a much more frequent sequence differs by one nucleotide. CDR3 nucleotides: TGTGTCACCAGCAGAGATCAGGGTCAGCCCCAGCATTTT. Translating gives CVTSRDQGQPQHF. This rearrangement joins TRBV15 to TRBJ1-5; D is possibly TRBD1 (5 bases). The germline V gene has CDR1 LNHNV and CDR2 YYDKDF (reference sequence). This CDR3 contains 13 residues.

This clonotype showed up many times. The CDR3 is CASSLDSTGVEQYF. In nucleotides, the CDR3 is TGTGCCAGCAGCCTGGACTCCACTGGGGTCGAGCAGTACTTC. The gene calls are TRBV7-9 and TRBJ2-7; maybe TRBD2 (5 bases). CDR1 is SEHNR, CDR2 FQNEAQ, per germline (reference sequence). The CDR3 is 14 residues long. Trimming shortened V by 5 bases and J by 6 bases, and 17 bases separated the two germline ends.

The V call is TRBV5-6, the J call TRBJ2-1; TRBD2 matches 10 bases. Germline loops: CDR1 SGHDT, CDR2 YYEEEE. V was pared by 4 bases and J by 7 bases, with 5 bases of the junction left unmatched. The length of the CDR3 is 14 residues. CDR3 sequence (DNA): TGTGCCAGCAGCCTTGGACTAGCGGTGAATGAGCAGTTCTTC. Encoded protein: CASSLGLAVNEQFF.

The chain joins TRBV18 to TRBJ2-7, with D possibly matching TRBD2 (5 bases). V lost 2 bases and J 10 bases, leaving 12 bases between the germline ends. The CDR3 length is 12 residues. Looked up from germline, CDR1 is KGHSH and CDR2 is LQKENI. The DNA for the CDR3 is TGTGCCAGCTCACCATCCCAAGCGGCCCAGTACTTC. Its protein is CASSPSQAAQYF.

This clonotype showed up just a few times. V usage is TRBV12-5 and J usage is TRBJ1-1; weak D call: TRBD1 (5 bases). Trimming left V 6 bases short and J 1 base short, with 15 bases between. This CDR3 spans 15 amino acids. Germline CDR1 is LGHNT and CDR2 is FRNRAP. CDR3 region: CASGGEDTWNTEAFF. The CDR3 DNA reads TGTGCTAGTGGAGGCGAGGACACCTGGAACACTGAAGCTTTCTTT. The full variable domain, in which reference TRBV12-5 and TRBJ1-1 provide the parts outside the CDR3, is DARVTQTPRHKVTEMGQEVTMRCQPILGHNTVFWYRQTMMQGLELLAYFRNRAPLDDSGMPKDRFSAEMPDATLATLKIQPSEPRDSAVYFCASGGEDTWNTEAFFGQGTRLTVV.

This clonotype was observed many times. This chain uses TRBV3-1 with TRBJ2-7, with D possibly being TRBD1 (7 bases). The CDR3 runs to 15 residues. Germline V lookup: CDR1 LGHDT, CDR2 YNNKEL (reference sequence). Trimming took off 0 bases at V and 4 bases at J, with 13 bases between the two ends. The CDR3 protein is CASSQDQQGRYEQYF. CDR3 sequence (DNA): TGTGCCAGCAGCCAAGATCAACAGGGGAGGTACGAGCAGTACTTC.